Described below is a single T cell receptor (beta chain) sequence and its context. Its antigen is currently unknown. The CDR3 covers 17 residues. Trimming removed 3 bases at V and 3 bases at J, with 20 bases between. Per the germline V gene, CDR1 is KGHSH and CDR2 is LQKENI. These data are taken from a study of shared clonotypes between healthy human individuals. Findings of the study overall: Sequencing depth was a factor that was expected to affect clonotype sharing among donors. Clonotypes shared by all four sorted-subset donors had higher generation probabilities than non-shared clonotypes.

The authors' processing: Filtering of immunoSEQ junctional sequences could not match full-length read filtering. Profiled with immunoSEQ multiplex PCR; TCRdb holds only in-frame clones, not every one. D and trimming come from the DNA, and the V and J calls and clone size come from that table. The sample lists under 1,900,000 clones, approximately 98.5% occurring once. The TCR was taken from a man aged 25 to 40 in good health. The sequenced material came from naive CD4+ T cells sorted from blood. Subset specified: CD45RA+ positively selected. This sequence joins TRBV18 and TRBJ1-1; D gene uncertain. DNA for the CDR3: TGTGCCAGCTCACCCACCTCCATGATGGACGGATACACTGAAGCTTTCTTT. This gives the protein CASSPTSMMDGYTEAFF.